This record concerns one T cell receptor beta chain sequence. Its antigen is undetermined. The V and J ends lost 0 bases and 2 bases respectively, with 13 bases between them. CDR1 and CDR2 (germline): SQVTM, ANQGSEA. The CDR3 covers 15 residues. This sample is part of a study of shared clonotypes between healthy human individuals. Study findings and constraints: Exclusively blood specimens were collected; tissue repertoires likely differ.

Libraries were prepared by immunoSEQ multiplex PCR; TCRdb keeps only in-frame clonotypes and omits some of them. The table includes under 600,000 clones, about 80% detected once. The TCR was taken from a woman aged 40 to 50 in good health. Some clones in this sample may be carry-over from other donors' samples. What was sequenced was PBMCs. The J gene is TRBJ2-5, the V gene TRBV29-1; D possibly corresponds to TRBD2 (6 bases). Here the CDR3 reads CSVEDGAGPQETQYF. The CDR3 DNA is TGCAGCGTTGAAGATGGGGCGGGACCACAAGAGACCCAGTACTTC.